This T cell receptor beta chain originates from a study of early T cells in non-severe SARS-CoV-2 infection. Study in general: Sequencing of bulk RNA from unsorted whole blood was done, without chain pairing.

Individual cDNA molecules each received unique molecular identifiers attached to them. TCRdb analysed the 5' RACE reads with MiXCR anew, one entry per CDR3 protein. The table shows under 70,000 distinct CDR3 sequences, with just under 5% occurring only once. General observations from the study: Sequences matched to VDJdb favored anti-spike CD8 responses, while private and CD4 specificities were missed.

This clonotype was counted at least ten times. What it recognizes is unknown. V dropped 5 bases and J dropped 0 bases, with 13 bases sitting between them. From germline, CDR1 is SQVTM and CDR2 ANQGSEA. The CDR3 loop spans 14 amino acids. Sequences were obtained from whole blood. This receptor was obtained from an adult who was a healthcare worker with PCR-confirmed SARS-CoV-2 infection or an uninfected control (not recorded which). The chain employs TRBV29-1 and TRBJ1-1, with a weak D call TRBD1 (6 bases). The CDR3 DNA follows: TGCAGCGTTCGTCGGACAGATCTGAACACTGAAGCTTTCTTT. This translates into CSVRRTDLNTEAFF.